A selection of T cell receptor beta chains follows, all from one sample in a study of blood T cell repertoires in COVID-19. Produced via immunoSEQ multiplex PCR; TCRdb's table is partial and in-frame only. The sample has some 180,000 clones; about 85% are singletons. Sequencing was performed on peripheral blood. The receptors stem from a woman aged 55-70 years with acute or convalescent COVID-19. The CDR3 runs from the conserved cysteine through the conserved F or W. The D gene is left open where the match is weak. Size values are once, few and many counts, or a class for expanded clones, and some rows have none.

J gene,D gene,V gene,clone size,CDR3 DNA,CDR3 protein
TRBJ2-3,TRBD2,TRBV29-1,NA,TGCAGCGTTGGGACTAGCGGGAGCACAGATACGCAGTATTTT,CSVGTSGSTDTQYF
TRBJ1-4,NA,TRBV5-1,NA,TGCGCCAGCAGCTTGGGACCCGGGACTAATGAAAAACTGTTTTTT,CASSLGPGTNEKLFF
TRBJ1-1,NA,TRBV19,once,TGTGCCAGTAGTCTACAGACGGACACTGAAGCTTTCTTT,CASSLQTDTEAFF
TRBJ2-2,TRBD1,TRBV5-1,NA,TGCGCCAGCAGCTTCAACCGACAGGGCCATTCCACGAACACCGGGGAGCTGTTTTTT,CASSFNRQGHSTNTGELFF
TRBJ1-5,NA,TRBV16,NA,TGTGCCAGCAGCTTTGGACAGACCCGCGGTCAGCCCCAGCATTTT,CASSFGQTRGQPQHF
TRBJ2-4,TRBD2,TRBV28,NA,TGTGCCAGCACCTGGAGGGAGGGCAACATTCAGTACTTC,CASTWREGNIQYF
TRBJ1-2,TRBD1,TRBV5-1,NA,TGCGCCAGCAGCAATGGACAGGGCCCATATGGCTACACCTTC,CASSNGQGPYGYTF
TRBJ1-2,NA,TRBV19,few,TGTGCCAGTAGTCCGACGGGAGCTAACTATGGCTACACCTTC,CASSPTGANYGYTF
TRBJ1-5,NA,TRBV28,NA,TGTGCCAGCAGGGAGGGGTTGGGCAATCAGCCCCAGCATTTT,CASREGLGNQPQHF
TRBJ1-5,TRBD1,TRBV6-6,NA,TGTGCCAGCAGTTACCCACGACAGGGTTGGGATCAGCCCCAGCATTTT,CASSYPRQGWDQPQHF
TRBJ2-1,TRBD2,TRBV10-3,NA,TGTGCCATCAGTGAGTCAGCGGGAGGCTTCTACAATGAGCAGTTCTTC,CAISESAGGFYNEQFF
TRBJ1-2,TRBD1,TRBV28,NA,TGTGCCAGCAGTCTACTTGGGACAGGCCTGTATGGCTACACCTTC,CASSLLGTGLYGYTF
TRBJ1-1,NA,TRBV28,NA,TGTGCCAGCAGTTTATTAGCCAGGGGATCTGAAGCTTTCTTT,CASSLLARGSEAFF
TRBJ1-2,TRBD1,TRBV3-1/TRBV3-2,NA,TGTGCCAGCAGCCAAAACCCGACAGGGGTAAACTATGGCTACACCTTC,CASSQNPTGVNYGYTF
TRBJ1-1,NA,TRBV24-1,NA,TGTGCCACCAGTGACTGGGACACCCCGAGGGCTTTCTTT,CATSDWDTPRAFF
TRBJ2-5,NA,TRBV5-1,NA,TGCGCCAGCAGCTTGGCCGGTCAAAGCCAAGAGACCCAGTACTTC,CASSLAGQSQETQYF
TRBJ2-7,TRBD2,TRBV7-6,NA,TGTGCCAGCAGCTTAGGGGGTAGCGGGGCCGAGCAGTACTTC,CASSLGGSGAEQYF
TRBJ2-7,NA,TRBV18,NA,TGTGCCAGCTCACCTGGGCAGCCCTACGAGCAGTACTTC,CASSPGQPYEQYF
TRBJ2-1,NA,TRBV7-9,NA,TGTGCCAGCAGCTTGGTAGCGATCTCCTACAATGAGCAGTTCTTC,CASSLVAISYNEQFF
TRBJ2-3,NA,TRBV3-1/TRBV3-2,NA,TGTGCCAGCAAGGGCGGGACAGATACGCAGTATTTT,CASKGGTDTQYF
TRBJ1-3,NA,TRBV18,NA,TGTGCCAGCTCACCGGCCTTCGGGTCTTCCTCTGGAAACACCATATATTTT,CASSPAFGSSSGNTIYF
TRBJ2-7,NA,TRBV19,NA,TGTGCCAGTAGCTCCGTAGCGGAGGGAACTTTTGAGCAGTACTTC,CASSSVAEGTFEQYF
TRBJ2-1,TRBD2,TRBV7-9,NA,TGTGCCAGCAGCTCGAGAGCGGGAGCCCTTACCTACAATGAGCAGTTCTTC,CASSSRAGALTYNEQFF
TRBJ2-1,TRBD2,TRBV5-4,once,TGTGCCAGCAGCCCCCATAGCGGGAGCAGTGGGTACAATGAGCAGTTCTTC,CASSPHSGSSGYNEQFF